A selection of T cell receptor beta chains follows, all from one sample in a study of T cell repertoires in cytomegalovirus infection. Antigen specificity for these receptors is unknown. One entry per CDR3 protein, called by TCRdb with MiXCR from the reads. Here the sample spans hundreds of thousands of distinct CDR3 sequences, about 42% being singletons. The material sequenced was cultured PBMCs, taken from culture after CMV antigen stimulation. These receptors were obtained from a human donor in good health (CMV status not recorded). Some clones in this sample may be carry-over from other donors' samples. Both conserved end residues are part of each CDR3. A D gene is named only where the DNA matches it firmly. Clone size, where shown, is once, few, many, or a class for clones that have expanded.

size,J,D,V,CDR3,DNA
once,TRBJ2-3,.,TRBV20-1,CSASRGASTDTQYF,TGCAGTGCTAGCAGGGGGGCTAGCACAGATACGCAGTATTTT
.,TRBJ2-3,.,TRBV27,CASRLNARAPDTQYF,TGTGCCAGCAGGCTGAACGCCAGGGCCCCAGATACGCAGTATTTT
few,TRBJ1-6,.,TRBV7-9,CASSSPPGAYNSPLHF,TGTGCCAGCAGCTCCCCCCCGGGAGCTTATAATTCACCCCTCCACTTT
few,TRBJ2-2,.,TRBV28,CASSLWTANTGELFF,TGTGCCAGCAGTTTGTGGACAGCTAACACCGGGGAGCTGTTTTTT
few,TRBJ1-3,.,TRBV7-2,CASSLGGSGSGNTIYF,TGTGCCAGCAGCTTAGGTGGATCCGGGTCTGGAAACACCATATATTTT
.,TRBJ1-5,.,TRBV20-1,CSARTGMSQPQHF,TGCAGTGCTCGTACAGGGATGAGTCAGCCCCAGCATTTT
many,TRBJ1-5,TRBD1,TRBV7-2,CASSLTGSQPQHF,TGTGCCAGCAGCTTGACAGGGAGCCAGCCCCAGCATTTT
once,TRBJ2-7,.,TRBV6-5,CAAGHEQYF,TGTGCCGCAGGTCACGAGCAGTACTTC
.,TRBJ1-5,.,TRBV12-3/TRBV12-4,CASTGGVRNQPQHF,TGTGCCAGCACCGGCGGGGTGCGCAATCAGCCCCAGCATTTT
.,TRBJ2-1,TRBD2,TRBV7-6,CVSSPRFGGRSTSYNEQFF,TGTGTCAGCAGCCCTAGGTTTGGCGGGAGGTCGACATCCTACAATGAGCAGTTCTTC
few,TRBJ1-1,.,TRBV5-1,CASSLEINTEAFF,TGCGCCAGCAGCTTGGAGATTAACACTGAAGCTTTCTTT
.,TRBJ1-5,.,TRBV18,CASSPFGQSNQPQHF,TGTGCCAGCTCACCATTCGGGCAGAGCAATCAGCCCCAGCATTTT
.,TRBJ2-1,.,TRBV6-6,CASTDPPTLSPYNEQFF,TGTGCCAGCACCGACCCGCCGACACTCTCCCCCTACAATGAGCAGTTCTTC
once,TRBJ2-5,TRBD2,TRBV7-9,CASSSVSGRARETQYF,TGTGCCAGCAGCTCAGTTAGCGGGAGGGCCAGAGAGACCCAGTACTTC
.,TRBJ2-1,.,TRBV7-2,CASSLVAGTHNEQFF,TGTGCCAGCAGCTTGGTTGCGGGGACACACAATGAGCAGTTCTTC
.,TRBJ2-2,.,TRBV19,CASWATNTGELFF,TGTGCCTCGTGGGCAACGAACACCGGGGAGCTGTTTTTT
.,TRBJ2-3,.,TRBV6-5,CASSFNSADTQYF,TGTGCCAGCAGTTTCAACTCTGCAGATACGCAGTATTTT
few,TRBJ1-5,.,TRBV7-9,CASSLGNRDQPQHF,TGTGCCAGCAGCTTAGGAAACAGGGATCAGCCCCAGCATTTT
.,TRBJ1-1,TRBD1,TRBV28,CASSPQQGDTEAFF,TGTGCCAGCAGTCCCCAGCAGGGGGACACTGAAGCTTTCTTT
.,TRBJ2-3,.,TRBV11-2,CASSLFGAEGTTQYF,TGTGCCAGCAGCTTATTCGGGGCGGAAGGGACTACGCAGTATTTT
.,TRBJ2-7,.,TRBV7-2,CASSHRNGYEQYF,TGTGCCAGCAGTCACAGGAACGGCTACGAGCAGTACTTC
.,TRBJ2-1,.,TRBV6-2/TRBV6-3,CATSERPIYHEQFF,TGTGCCACCTCCGAGCGGCCCATATATCATGAGCAGTTCTTC
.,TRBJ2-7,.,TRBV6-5,CASNQPPYYEQYF,TGTGCCAGCAACCAACCCCCCTACTACGAGCAGTACTTC
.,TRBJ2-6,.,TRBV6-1,CASLVGAGANVLTF,TGTGCCAGCCTAGTGGGGGCTGGGGCCAACGTCCTGACTTTC
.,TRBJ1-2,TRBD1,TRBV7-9,CASSPAMGTASNYGYTF,TGTGCCAGCAGCCCGGCGATGGGGACAGCTTCTAACTATGGCTACACCTTC
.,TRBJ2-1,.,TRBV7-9,CALQGGMDEQFF,TGTGCCCTCCAGGGGGGCATGGATGAGCAGTTCTTC
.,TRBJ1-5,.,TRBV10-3,CAISESGAGDQPQHF,TGTGCCATCAGTGAGTCGGGGGCAGGGGATCAGCCCCAGCATTTT
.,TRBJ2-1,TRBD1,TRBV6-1,CASRQGARNEQFF,TGTGCCAGCCGACAGGGTGCCCGAAATGAGCAGTTCTTC
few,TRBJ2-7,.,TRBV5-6,CASFGTFDSYEQYF,TGTGCCAGCTTCGGCACTTTCGACTCCTACGAGCAGTACTTC
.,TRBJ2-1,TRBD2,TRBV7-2,CASSPTRENNEQIF,TGTGCCAGCAGCCCGACGCGGGAGAACAATGAGCAGATCTTC
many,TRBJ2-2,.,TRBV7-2,CASSFGPTGELFF,TGTGCCAGCAGCTTTGGCCCCACCGGGGAGCTGTTTTTT
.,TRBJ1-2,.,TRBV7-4,CASSLGQGTPGYTF,TGTGCCAGCAGCTTAGGTCAGGGAACCCCTGGCTACACCTTC
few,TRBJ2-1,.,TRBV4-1,CASSQGGLGNEQFF,TGCGCCAGCAGCCAAGGTGGCCTAGGCAATGAGCAGTTCTTC
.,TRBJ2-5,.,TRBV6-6,CASTIGGAQYF,TGTGCCAGCACCATTGGTGGGGCCCAGTACTTC
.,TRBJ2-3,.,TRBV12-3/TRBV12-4,CASLLRRTTVDTQYF,TGTGCCAGCCTCCTGCGTAGGACAACGGTAGATACGCAGTATTTT
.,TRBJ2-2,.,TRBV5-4,CASTQTGRGTGELFF,TGTGCCAGCACCCAAACAGGGCGAGGTACCGGGGAGCTGTTTTTT
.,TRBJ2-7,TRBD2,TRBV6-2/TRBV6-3,CASGTSGIYEQYF,TGTGCCAGCGGGACTAGCGGGATTTACGAGCAGTACTTC
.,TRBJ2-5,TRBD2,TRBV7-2,CASSSGARTSGFGETQYF,TGTGCCAGCAGCTCAGGGGCTAGGACTAGCGGGTTTGGGGAGACCCAGTACTTC
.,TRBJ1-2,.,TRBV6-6,CASAGRLTAINYGYTF,TGTGCCAGCGCGGGGCGGCTGACAGCGATTAACTATGGCTACACCTTC
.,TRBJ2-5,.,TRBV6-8,CASTGFGNQETQYF,TGTGCCAGCACAGGGTTCGGGAACCAAGAGACCCAGTACTTC
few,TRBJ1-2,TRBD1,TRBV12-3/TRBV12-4,CASSPGGVFGYTF,TGTGCCAGCAGCCCAGGGGGAGTTTTTGGCTACACCTTC
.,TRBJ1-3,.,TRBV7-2,CASSLGRGGNTIYF,TGTGCCAGCAGCTTAGGGCGGGGGGGAAACACCATATATTTT
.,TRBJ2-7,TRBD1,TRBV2,CASFRGQGSYEQYF,TGTGCCAGCTTTCGCGGACAGGGATCCTACGAGCAGTACTTC
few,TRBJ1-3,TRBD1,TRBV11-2,CASSFTGGSAGNTIYF,TGTGCCAGCAGCTTCACAGGGGGCAGTGCTGGAAACACCATATATTTT
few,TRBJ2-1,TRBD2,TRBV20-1,CSAEGLAGGGIEQFF,TGCAGTGCGGAGGGACTAGCGGGGGGCGGGATTGAGCAGTTCTTC
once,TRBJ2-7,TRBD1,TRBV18,CASSPSLVTGTGDREQYF,TGTGCCAGCTCACCGAGCCTAGTAACCGGGACAGGGGATAGAGAGCAGTACTTC
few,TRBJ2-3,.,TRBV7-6,CASSLAGPIEGTQYF,TGTGCCAGCAGCTTAGCGGGGCCCATTGAGGGAACGCAGTATTTT
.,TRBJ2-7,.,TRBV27,CASSFYQAGVYEQYF,TGTGCCAGCAGTTTCTACCAAGCGGGTGTCTACGAGCAGTACTTC
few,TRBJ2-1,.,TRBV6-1,CASKIWDNEQFF,TGTGCCAGCAAAATATGGGACAATGAGCAGTTCTTC
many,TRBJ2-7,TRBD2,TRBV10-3,CAIRTSLAGGYEQYF,TGTGCCATCAGGACTTCACTAGCGGGAGGCTACGAGCAGTACTTC